What follows are 13 T cell receptor beta chains derived from one specimen sequenced in a study of blood T cell repertoires in COVID-19. Produced via immunoSEQ multiplex PCR; TCRdb's table is partial and in-frame only. The table shows tens of thousands of clones, with more than 65% occurring only once. Specimen: peripheral blood. These receptors all come from a woman aged 70-85 years with acute or convalescent COVID-19.

The chain carries TRBV5-1 and TRBJ1-2; D not resolved. CDR3 length: 18 amino acids. The germline V gene has CDR1 SGHRS and CDR2 YFSETQ. Trimming cost V 4 bases and J 3 bases, with 25 bases left between them. CDR3 amino acids: CASSPFGTRDTMDYGYTF. For the CDR3, the DNA is TGCGCCAGCAGCCCTTTCGGAACGAGGGATACTATGGACTATGGCTACACCTTC.

CDR3 protein: CASSQVFGVRSPLHF. The CDR3 DNA is TGTGCCAGCAGCCAAGTATTCGGGGTACGTTCACCCCTCCACTTT. V gene TRBV3-1 (or the pseudogene TRBV3-2) combines with J gene TRBJ1-6, with unresolved D. Germline V gene lookup returns CDR1 LGHDT and CDR2 YNNKEL (reference sequence). This CDR3 spans 15 amino acids. V lost 1 base and J 9 bases, leaving 13 bases between the germline ends.

CDR3 residues: CASSDRTSGGAETQYF. As DNA, the CDR3 is TGCGCCAGCAGCGACCGGACTAGCGGGGGGGCGGAGACCCAGTACTTC. This chain uses TRBV5-1 with TRBJ2-5; 15 positions agree with TRBD2. Trimming took 4 bases from V and 5 from J; bases not matched to a gene: 6. The CDR3 consists of 16 residues. The V gene's germline CDR1 is SGHRS and CDR2 YFSETQ.

This clone was found a few times. The chain carries TRBV5-1 and TRBJ2-7; TRBD2 aligns across 9 bases. CDR1 and CDR2 from the germline V gene are SGHRS and YFSETQ. The CDR3 runs 18 residues. V lost 1 base and J lost 2; bases outside the gene matches: 13. This CDR3 is CASSLYKERGDFTYEQYF. CDR3 sequence (DNA): TGCGCCAGCAGCTTGTATAAAGAGCGGGGGGACTTTACCTACGAGCAGTACTTC.

The gene calls are TRBV19 and TRBJ2-3, with D possibly being TRBD2 (6 bases). Trimming removed 7 bases from V and 2 bases from J, with 13 bases in between. The germline gives CDR1 LNHDA, CDR2 SQIVND (reference sequence). This CDR3 comprises 14 residues. CDR3 sequence (DNA): TGTGCCAGTAAACCAGCGGGTAACACAGATACGCAGTATTTT. Its translation is CASKPAGNTDTQYF.

This chain joins TRBV6-5 and TRBJ2-1; D possibly corresponds to TRBD1 (5 bases). The CDR3 has 13 amino acids. The germline V and J ends were trimmed by 8 bases and 1 base, with 9 bases remaining between them. Germline CDR1 is MNHEY and CDR2 is SVGAGI. The CDR3: CASDSTSYNEQFF. CDR3 bases: TGTGCCAGCGACAGTACATCCTACAATGAGCAGTTCTTC.

This chain uses TRBV6-5 with TRBJ2-5; possible D gene TRBD2, 5 bases. Germline-derived CDR1 and CDR2 are MNHEY and SVGAGI. This CDR3 is built from 14 residues. The ends were cut back, 7 bases at V and 1 base at J, with 13 bases in the middle. CDR3 amino acids: CASTGLTIQETQYF. In DNA, the CDR3 is TGTGCCAGCACCGGCTTGACTATCCAAGAGACCCAGTACTTC.

This clone was picked up a small number of times. A read error may produce the germline difference seen at one junction end. The genes are TRBV7-7 and TRBJ1-1; 9 bases are shared with TRBD1. The CDR3 consists of 14 residues. The germline V gene has CDR1 SSHAT and CDR2 FNYEAQ (reference sequence). The CDR3 coding sequence is TGTGCTAGCAGCTTAGGGGACAGGGTCCCTGAAGCTTTCTTT. This gives the protein CASSLGDRVPEAFF.

This rearrangement joins TRBV7-8 to TRBJ2-4, with D possibly being TRBD2 (6 bases). The CDR3 loop spans 13 amino acids. CDR1 SGHVS and CDR2 FQNEAQ come from the germline V gene. V lost 5 bases, J lost 5 bases, and 10 bases lay in between. CDR3 residues: CASSRPGENIQYF. DNA of the CDR3: TGTGCCAGCAGCCGGCCGGGGGAAAACATTCAGTACTTC.

This rearrangement joins TRBV9 to TRBJ2-7, with 8 bases matching TRBD2. V lost 2 bases and J lost 1; bases outside the gene matches: 5. The CDR3 contains 15 residues. In germline, CDR1 is SGDLS, CDR2 YYNGEE. The DNA for the CDR3 is TGTGCCAGCAGCGTGGGGTCTAGCGGGTCCTACGAGCAGTACTTC. Its protein is CASSVGSSGSYEQYF.

The sample holds many counts of this clone. The chain carries TRBV11-1 and TRBJ2-3; 9 nucleotides align to TRBD2. CDR1 is SGHAT and CDR2 is FQDESV in the germline V gene (reference sequence). Germline trimming cut 5 bases from V and 0 bases from J; bases unmatched to any gene: 3. CDR3 length: 15 residues. CDR3 sequence: CASSRSGGSTDTQYF. In DNA, the CDR3 is TGTGCCAGCAGCCGTAGCGGGGGTAGCACAGATACGCAGTATTTT.

V gene TRBV5-1 combines with J gene TRBJ1-5, with a weak D call TRBD1 (5 bases). V was shortened by 0 bases and J by 0 bases, with 7 bases between the two germline ends. CDR3 size: 15 residues. Germline assignment: CDR1 SGHRS and CDR2 YFSETQ. CDR3 loop: CASSLEGISNQPQHF. The CDR3 region has the DNA TGCGCCAGCAGCTTGGAGGGGATTAGCAATCAGCCCCAGCATTTT.

This clone was counted only a few times. The chain links TRBV4-1 to TRBJ1-1; D unclear. This CDR3 has 14 amino acids. V lost 0 bases and J 3 bases, leaving 8 bases between the germline ends. CDR1 and CDR2 from the germline V gene are MGHRA and YSYEKL. This CDR3 is CASSQEGRYTEAFF. In DNA form, the CDR3 reads TGCGCCAGCAGCCAAGAAGGGAGGTACACTGAAGCTTTCTTT.